The TCR beta chain under discussion was sequenced for a study of blood T cell repertoires in COVID-19. Across the study: Both acute and convalescent COVID-19 samples were obtained from the United States, Italy and Spain.

Clinical history as reported by participants underpinned cohort assignment. Germline lookup yields CDR1 SEHNR and CDR2 FQNEAQ (reference sequence). V shed 4 bases, J shed 3 bases, and the junction held 10 bases outside the gene matches. The CDR3 loop spans 16 amino acids. As processed by the authors: Quantification of nucleated cells was approximated via reference gene primer amplification. Measured with immunoSEQ multiplex PCR; TCRdb has only the in-frame clones, and not every one. V, J and clone size derive from that table, while D and trimming were established from the DNA sequence. The sample consists of roughly 68,000 clones, more than 75% of them appearing once.

The sequence came from a woman in her thirties or forties who had recovered from COVID-19. The V and J genes are TRBV7-9 and TRBJ1-1; 8 bases align to TRBD1. The sample was PBMCs or T cells enriched from blood (not recorded which). The CDR3 loop reads CASSWGQDGLDTEAFF. The CDR3 DNA sequence: TGTGCCAGCAGCTGGGGACAGGATGGGTTGGACACTGAAGCTTTCTTT.